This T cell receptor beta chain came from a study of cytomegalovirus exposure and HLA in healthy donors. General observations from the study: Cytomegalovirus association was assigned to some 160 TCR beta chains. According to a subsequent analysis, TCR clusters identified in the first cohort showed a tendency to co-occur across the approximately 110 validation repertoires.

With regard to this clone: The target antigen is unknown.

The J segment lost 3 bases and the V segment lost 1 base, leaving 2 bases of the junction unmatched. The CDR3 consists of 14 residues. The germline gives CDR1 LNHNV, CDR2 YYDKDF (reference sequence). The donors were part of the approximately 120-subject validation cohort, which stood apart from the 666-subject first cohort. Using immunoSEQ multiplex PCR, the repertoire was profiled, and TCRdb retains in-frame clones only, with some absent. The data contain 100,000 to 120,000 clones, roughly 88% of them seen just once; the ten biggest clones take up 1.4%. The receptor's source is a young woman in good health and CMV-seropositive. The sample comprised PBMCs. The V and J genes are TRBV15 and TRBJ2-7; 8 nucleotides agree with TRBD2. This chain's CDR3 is CATSRGAGDYEQYF. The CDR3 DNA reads TGTGCCACCAGCAGAGGAGCGGGAGACTACGAGCAGTACTTC.